This T cell receptor (beta chain) is drawn from a study of technical replicates of blood from four donors. There are 15 residues in the CDR3. The V gene's germline CDR1 is SGHDT and CDR2 YYEEEE. J lost 3 bases, V lost 2 bases, and 5 bases had no gene match. Data came from immunoSEQ multiplex PCR; TCRdb stores just in-frame clones and leaves some out. The data show 40,000 to 55,000 clones, roughly 95% seen once. The chain is built from TRBV5-6 and TRBJ2-5; 9 bases match TRBD1. The receptor comes from a human donor in good health. The sample was T cells isolated from PBMCs. CDR3 amino acids: CASSLWTGVKETQYF. CDR3 in DNA: TGTGCCAGCAGCTTATGGACAGGGGTAAAAGAGACCCAGTACTTC.